This record covers a single TCR beta chain. What it binds is unknown. Sequencing used immunoSEQ multiplex PCR; TCRdb keeps in-frame clones, though not all of them. The repertoire holds approximately 150,000 clones, with roughly nine tenths as singletons. This sample stems from a study of T cell responses to AZD1222 COVID-19 vaccine. Study observations and caveats: Only 5 to 7 AZD1222 recipients were seropositive at baseline.

The CDR3 has 18 residues. V lost 4 bases, J lost 0 bases, and 13 bases stayed unmatched. Germline CDR1 and CDR2: SGHTA and FQGNSA. The specimen comprised peripheral blood, sampled on day 0 of AZD1222 vaccination. The chain combines TRBV7-2 with TRBJ1-1; 8 bases match TRBD1. This sequence originates from an adult in good health. The CDR3 DNA reads as TGTGCCAGCAGCTCTGCCGTGACAGGGGCTTTGCTGAACACTGAAGCTTTCTTT. Translation gives CASSSAVTGALLNTEAFF.